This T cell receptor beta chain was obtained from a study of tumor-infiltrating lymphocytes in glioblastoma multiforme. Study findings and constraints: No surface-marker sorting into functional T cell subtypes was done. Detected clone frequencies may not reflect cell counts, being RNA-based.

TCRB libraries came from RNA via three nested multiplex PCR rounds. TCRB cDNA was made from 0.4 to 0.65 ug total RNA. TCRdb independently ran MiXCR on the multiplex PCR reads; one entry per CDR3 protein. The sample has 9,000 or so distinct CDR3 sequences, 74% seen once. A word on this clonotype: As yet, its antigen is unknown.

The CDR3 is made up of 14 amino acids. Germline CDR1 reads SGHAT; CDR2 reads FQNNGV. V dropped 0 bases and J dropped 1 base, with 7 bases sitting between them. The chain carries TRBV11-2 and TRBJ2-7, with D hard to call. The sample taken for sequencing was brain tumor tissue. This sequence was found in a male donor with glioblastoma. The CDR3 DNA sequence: TGTGCCAGCAGCTTAGAGGCTAAATCCTACGAGCAGTACTTC. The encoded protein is CASSLEAKSYEQYF.